The 17 T cell receptor gamma chains listed next were all sequenced from one sample in a study of γδ T cells in repeated Plasmodium falciparum infection. Vgamma9/Vdelta2+ and Vdelta2-negative gammadelta T cells were flow-sorted from PBMC for bulk sequencing. TCRdb reanalysed the multiplex PCR reads via CATT. The sample has roughly 24,000 gamma-chain clones; under 3% are singletons. Sequencing was done on a sample of gamma-delta T cells from blood. These receptors all come from a pool of human donors (malaria-infected and uninfected, not separated).

This clone was recorded at least ten times. The TCRdb record carries a much larger clone's protein, which differs from this DNA's translation at residue 7; a read error is the likely cause, and the protein listed here is the DNA translation. V usage is TRGV9 and J usage is TRGJP. TCRdb offers no J gene call, so here the DNA was matched to germline to obtain one. V shed 1 base, J shed 4 bases, and the junction held 7 bases outside the gene matches. There are 18 residues in the CDR3. Germline V gene data show CDR1 as GITISATS and CDR2 as ISYDGTV (reference sequence). The CDR3 is CALWEVRPQELGKKIKVF. The CDR3 coding sequence is TGTGCCTTGTGGGAGGTTCGTCCTCAAGAGTTGGGCAAAAAAATCAAGGTATTT.

This clone has more than one count but fewer than ten. The protein held in TCRdb is that of a much larger clone and does not match this DNA's translation at residue 7, likely because of a read error; the protein shown is translated from the DNA. This rearrangement joins TRGV9 to TRGJP. Assignment of the J gene here rests on matching the DNA to germline, because TCRdb gives none. This CDR3 comprises 17 residues. Losses at the gene ends were 0 bases for V and 9 bases for J; bases not matched to a gene: 8. The germline V gene encodes CDR1 GITISATS and CDR2 ISYDGTV (reference sequence). CDR3 amino acids: CALWEVPGGLGKKIKVF. CDR3 DNA: TGTGCCTTGTGGGAGGTGCCAGGGGGGTTGGGCAAAAAAATCAAGGTATTT.

Ten or more counts support this clone. A much larger clone is a single base away; this may be a read error. The gene calls are TRGV2 and TRGJ1 or TRGJ2. No J gene was available from TCRdb, and it was assigned here by a germline match of the DNA. V lost 1 base to trimming and J lost 12 bases; unmatched junction nucleotides: 3. Per the germline V gene, CDR1 is EGSNGY and CDR2 is YDSYNSKV. CDR3 length equals 10 residues. The chain's CDR3 is CATWDGGKLF. DNA of the CDR3: TGTGCCACCTGGGACGGTGGGAAACTCTTT.

This clone appeared a few times. This clone may be a read error of a much larger clone one base away. The V gene is listed as TRGV3; no J gene was called. From germline, CDR1 is VTNTFY and CDR2 YDVSTARD (reference sequence). CDR3 length equals 15 residues. In DNA form, the CDR3 reads TGTGCCACCTGGGACAGGCGCTCCCTTTATTATAAGAAACTCTTC. It yields the protein CATWDRRSLYYKKLF.

This clone has at least ten counts. The V call is TRGV5, the J call TRGJ1 or TRGJ2. Germline trimming cut 4 bases from V and 11 bases from J; bases unmatched to any gene: 8. This CDR3 spans 11 amino acids. Per germline, CDR1 VINAFY and CDR2 YDVSNSKD. CDR3 sequence: CATWDRVEKLF. In DNA form, the CDR3 reads TGTGCCACCTGGGATCGTGTCGAGAAACTCTTT.

This clone was seen ten or more times. A far larger clone is off by one base, so a read error is likely. Distinct nucleotide sequences in the sample also encode this CDR3. The chain recombines TRGV9 with TRGJP. Germline CDR1 is GITISATS and CDR2 is ISYDGTV (reference sequence). The CDR3 is made up of 15 amino acids. The CDR3, as DNA: TGTGCCCTGTGGGAGTCAGAGTTGGGCAAAAAAATCAAGGTATTT. Translation: CALWESELGKKIKVF.

This clone was detected many times. The V call is TRGV5, the J call TRGJ1 or TRGJ2. The CDR3 covers 12 residues. CDR1 and CDR2 from the germline V gene are VINAFY and YDVSNSKD. The V gene end was trimmed by 5 bases and the J gene end by 3 bases; junction bases not matched to a gene: 4. The CDR3 region is CATWGSYYKKLF. CDR3 sequence (DNA): TGTGCCACCTGGGGCTCTTATTATAAGAAACTCTTT.

On this clone: A much larger clonotype is one base distant, so this may be a read error. No DNA is shown, since the ends of the CDR3 on it are uncertain; the CDR3 is the one TCRdb lists. The same CDR3 is also encoded by other DNA sequences in this sample. The V gene is listed as TRGV3; no J gene was called. Germline lookup yields CDR1 VTNTFY and CDR2 YDVSTARD (reference sequence). The CDR3 spans 33 amino acids, including both terminal residues. The CDR3 loop is CATWDRGLGIIRNSLAVEQHLLSQVSIGRIQHF.

Concerning this clone itself: The protein recorded in TCRdb matches a much larger clone and deviates from this DNA's translation at residue 4, suggesting a read error; the protein here is obtained by translating the DNA. V is TRGV9 and J is TRGJ1 or TRGJ2. The length of the CDR3 is 14 residues. The germline CDR1 and CDR2 sequences are GITISATS and ISYDGTV (reference sequence). This chain's CDR3 is CALREVHNHYKKLF. The DNA for the CDR3 is TGTGCCTTGAGGGAGGTGCATAATCATTATAAGAAACTCTTT.

The sample holds many counts of this clone. TCRdb pairs this DNA with a much larger clone's protein that differs at residue 10, likely a read error; the protein shown was translated from the DNA. This sequence joins TRGV9 and TRGJ1 or TRGJ2. The CDR3 totals 12 residues. The germline V gene has CDR1 GITISATS and CDR2 ISYDGTV (reference sequence). The CDR3 sequence: CALWEYYYKRLF. CDR3 DNA sequence: TGTGCCTTGTGGGAGTATTATTATAAGAGACTCTTT.

A few counts support this clone. The protein in TCRdb stems from a much larger clone and differs at residue 8 from this DNA's translation, likely a read error; here the protein is translated from the DNA. This chain links TRGV9 with TRGJ1 or TRGJ2. Matching the DNA to germline supplied the J gene, which TCRdb does not give. The CDR3 sequence is 13 residues long. J was trimmed by 5 bases and V by 3 bases; bases with no gene match: 7. The germline CDR1 and CDR2 sequences are GITISATS and ISYDGTV (reference sequence). The CDR3 DNA is TGTGCCTTGTGGGAGACAACTAATTATAAGAAACTCTTT. It encodes CALWETTNYKKLF.

This clone has just a few counts. This likely stems from a read error, as it lies one base from a far larger clone. The V segment is TRGV4, and no J call was made. The CDR3 totals 13 residues. Germline V gene lookup returns CDR1 EGSTGY and CDR2 YDSYTSSV. The CDR3 DNA follows: TGTGCCACCTGGGATGGCCTTTATTATAAGAAGCTCTTT. This translates into CATWDGLYYKKLF.

This clone was observed many times. The mismatch at residue 8 between this DNA's translation and the TCRdb protein of a much larger clone likely reflects a read error; the protein shown is translated from the DNA. The rearrangement links TRGV9 to TRGJP. The J gene is absent in TCRdb and was assigned here via DNA matching to germline. The V gene's germline CDR1 is GITISATS and CDR2 ISYDGTV (reference sequence). The ends lost 0 bases at V and 7 bases at J; junction bases unmatched: 12. CDR3 size: 19 residues. The CDR3 region is CALWEVHVVRELGKKIKVF. Written as DNA, the CDR3 is TGTGCCTTGTGGGAGGTGCATGTGGTGAGGGAGTTGGGCAAAAAAATCAAGGTATTT.

As concerns this clone: This likely traces to a read error, being one base from a far larger clone. The DNA is left out, because the CDR3 cannot be placed on it with certainty; the CDR3 is given as TCRdb lists it. The V gene is given as TRGV5, and no J gene call is available. The length of the CDR3 is 30 amino acids, counting both ends. CDR1 and CDR2 from the germline V gene are VINAFY and YDVSNSKD. The CDR3 is CATWDSRVRNSLAVEQHLLSQVSIGRIQHF.

The table lists this clone with many counts. A far larger clone is just one base off, so this is likely a read error. This specimen includes other DNA sequences encoding the same CDR3. The V and J genes are TRGV9 and TRGJP. The CDR3 loop spans 15 amino acids. Germline CDR1 and CDR2: GITISATS and ISYDGTV (reference sequence). The CDR3: CALWESELGKKIKVF. CDR3 bases: TGTGCCTTGTGGGAGTCAGAGCTGGGCAAAAAAATCAAGGTATTT.

This clone was seen ten or more times. The genes are TRGV9 and TRGJ1 or TRGJ2. After removal of 2 bases from V and 0 bases from J, the junction contained 13 bases not matched to a gene. There are 17 residues in the CDR3. The germline V gene has CDR1 GITISATS and CDR2 ISYDGTV (reference sequence). Written as DNA, the CDR3 is TGTGCCTTGTGGGAGGCCGCAGCTGCTCAGAATTATTATAAGAAACTCTTT. This translates into CALWEAAAAQNYYKKLF.

This clone has a handful of counts. This DNA translates differently at residue 14 from the TCRdb protein, which is that of a much larger clone; a read error is likely, and the protein shown is the DNA's own translation. The chain carries TRGV9 and TRGJ1 or TRGJ2. The CDR3 loop spans 17 amino acids. Germline assignment: CDR1 GITISATS and CDR2 ISYDGTV (reference sequence). CDR3 sequence (DNA): TGTGCCTTGTGGGAGCCAACAACCCCCTGGAATTATTATACGAAACTCTTT. It translates to CALWEPTTPWNYYTKLF.